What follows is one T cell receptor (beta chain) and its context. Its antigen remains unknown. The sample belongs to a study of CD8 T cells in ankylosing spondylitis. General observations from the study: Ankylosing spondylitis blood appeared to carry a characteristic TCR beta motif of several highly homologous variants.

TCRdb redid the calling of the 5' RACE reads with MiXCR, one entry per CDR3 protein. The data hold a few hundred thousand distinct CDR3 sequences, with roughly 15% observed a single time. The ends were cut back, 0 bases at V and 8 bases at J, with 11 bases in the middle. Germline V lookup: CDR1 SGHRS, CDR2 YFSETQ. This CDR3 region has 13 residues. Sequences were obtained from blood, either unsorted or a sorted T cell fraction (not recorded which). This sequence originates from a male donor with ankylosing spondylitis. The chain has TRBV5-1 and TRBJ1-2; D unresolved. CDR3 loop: CASSLADGSGYTF. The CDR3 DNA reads TGCGCCAGCAGCTTGGCCGACGGTTCGGGCTACACCTTC.